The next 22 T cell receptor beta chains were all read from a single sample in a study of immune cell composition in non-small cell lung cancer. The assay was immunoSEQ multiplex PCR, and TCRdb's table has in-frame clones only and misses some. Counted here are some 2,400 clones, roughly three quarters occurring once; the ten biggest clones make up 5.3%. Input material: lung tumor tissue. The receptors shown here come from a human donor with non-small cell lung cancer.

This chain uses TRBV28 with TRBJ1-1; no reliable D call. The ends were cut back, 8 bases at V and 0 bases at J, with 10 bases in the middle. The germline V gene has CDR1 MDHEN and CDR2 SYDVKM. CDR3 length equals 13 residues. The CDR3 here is CASGRGMNTEAFF. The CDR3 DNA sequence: TGTGCCAGCGGGAGAGGGATGAACACTGAAGCTTTCTTT.

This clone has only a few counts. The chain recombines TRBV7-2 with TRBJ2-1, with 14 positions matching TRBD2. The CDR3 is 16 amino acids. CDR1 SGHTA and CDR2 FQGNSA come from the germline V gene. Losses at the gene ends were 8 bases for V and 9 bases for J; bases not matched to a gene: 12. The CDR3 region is CASRSPGTSGSGEQFF. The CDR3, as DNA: TGTGCCAGCCGATCCCCTGGGACTAGCGGGAGCGGTGAGCAGTTCTTC.

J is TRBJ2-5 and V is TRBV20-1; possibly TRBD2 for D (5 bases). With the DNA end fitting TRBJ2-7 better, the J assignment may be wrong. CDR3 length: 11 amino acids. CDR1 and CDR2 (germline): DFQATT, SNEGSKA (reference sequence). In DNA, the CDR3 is TGCAGTGCTGACGGGGACTACGAGCAGTACTTC. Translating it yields CSADGDYEQYF.

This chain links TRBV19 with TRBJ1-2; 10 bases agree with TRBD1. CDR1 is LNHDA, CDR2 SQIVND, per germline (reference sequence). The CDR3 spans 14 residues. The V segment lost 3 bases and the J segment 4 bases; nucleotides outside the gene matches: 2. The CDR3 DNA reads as TGTGCCAGTAGTATGGGACAGGGGAGCTATGGCTACACCTTC. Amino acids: CASSMGQGSYGYTF.

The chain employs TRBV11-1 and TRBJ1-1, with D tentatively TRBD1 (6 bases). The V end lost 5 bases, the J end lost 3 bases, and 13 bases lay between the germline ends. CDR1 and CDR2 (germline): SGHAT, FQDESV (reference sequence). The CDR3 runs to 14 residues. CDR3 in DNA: TGTGCCAGCAGCCACAACCCAGGGGACACTGAAGCTTTCTTT. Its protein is CASSHNPGDTEAFF.

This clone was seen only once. The CDR3 bases are TGTGCCAGTAGTGCGGGACAGGGTGGGGTCGAGCAGTACTTC. Translated: CASSAGQGGVEQYF. V gene TRBV19 combines with J gene TRBJ2-7; 9 positions agree with TRBD1. With V trimmed by 5 bases and J by 6 bases, 8 bases remained unmatched. Germline CDR1 reads LNHDA; CDR2 reads SQIVND (reference sequence). The CDR3 is made up of 14 amino acids.

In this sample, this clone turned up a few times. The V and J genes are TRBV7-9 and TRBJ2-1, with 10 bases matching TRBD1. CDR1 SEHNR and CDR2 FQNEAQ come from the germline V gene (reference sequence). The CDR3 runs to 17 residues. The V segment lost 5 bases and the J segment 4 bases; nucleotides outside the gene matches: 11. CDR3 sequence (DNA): TGTGCCAGCAGCGGGGGGCGGAGGGGACAGGGGTACAATGAGCAGTTCTTC. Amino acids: CASSGGRRGQGYNEQFF. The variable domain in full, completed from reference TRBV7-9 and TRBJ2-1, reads DTGVSQNPRHKITKRGQNVTFRCDPISEHNRLYWYRQTLGQGPEFLTYFQNEAQLEKSRLLSDRFSAERPKGSFSTLEIQRTEQGDSAMYLCASSGGRRGQGYNEQFFGPGTRLTVL.

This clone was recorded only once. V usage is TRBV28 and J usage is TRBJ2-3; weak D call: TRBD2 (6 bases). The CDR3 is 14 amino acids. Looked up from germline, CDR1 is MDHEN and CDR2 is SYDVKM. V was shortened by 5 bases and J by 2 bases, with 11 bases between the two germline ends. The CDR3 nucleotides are TGTGCCAGCAGTGGAAGGGACTTCACAGATACGCAGTATTTT. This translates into CASSGRDFTDTQYF.

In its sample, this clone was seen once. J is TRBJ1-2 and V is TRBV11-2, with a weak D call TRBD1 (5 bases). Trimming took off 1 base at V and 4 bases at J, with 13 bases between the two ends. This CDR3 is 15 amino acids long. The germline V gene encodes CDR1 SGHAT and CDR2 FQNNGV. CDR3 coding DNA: TGTGCCAGCAGCTTAGGTGTAGGGAGGGGCTATGGCTACACCTTC. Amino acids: CASSLGVGRGYGYTF.

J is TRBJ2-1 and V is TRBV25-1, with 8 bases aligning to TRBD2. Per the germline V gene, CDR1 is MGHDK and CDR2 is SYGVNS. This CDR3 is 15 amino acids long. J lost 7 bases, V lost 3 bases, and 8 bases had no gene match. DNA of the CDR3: TGTGCCAGCAGTGAGGGAGCGGGAGCAGCGAATGAGCAGTTCTTC. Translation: CASSEGAGAANEQFF.

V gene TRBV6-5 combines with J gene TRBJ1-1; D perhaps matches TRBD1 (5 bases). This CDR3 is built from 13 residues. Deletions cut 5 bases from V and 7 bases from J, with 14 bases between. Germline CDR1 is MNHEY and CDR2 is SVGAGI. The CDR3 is CASSSLLGGEAFF. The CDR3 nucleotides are TGTGCCAGCAGTAGCCTCCTGGGGGGTGAAGCTTTCTTT.

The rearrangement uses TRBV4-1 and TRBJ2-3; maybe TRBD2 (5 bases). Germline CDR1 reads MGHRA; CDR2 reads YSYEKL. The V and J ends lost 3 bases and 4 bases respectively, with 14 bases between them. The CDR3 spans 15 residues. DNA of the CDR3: TGCGCCAGCAGCCATGCCTATGAGGGCGCAGATACGCAGTATTTT. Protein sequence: CASSHAYEGADTQYF.

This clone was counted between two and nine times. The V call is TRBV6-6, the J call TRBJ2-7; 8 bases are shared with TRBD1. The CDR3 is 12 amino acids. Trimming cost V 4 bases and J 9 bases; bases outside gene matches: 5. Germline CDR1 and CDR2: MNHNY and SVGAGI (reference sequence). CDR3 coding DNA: TGTGCCAGCAGTTCCGACAGGGGACGGCAGTACTTC. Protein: CASSSDRGRQYF.

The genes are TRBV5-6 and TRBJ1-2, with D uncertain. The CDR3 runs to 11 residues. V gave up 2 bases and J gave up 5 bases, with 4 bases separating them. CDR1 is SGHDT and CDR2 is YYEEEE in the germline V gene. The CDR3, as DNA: TGTGCCAGCAGCTTATCTTATGGCTACACCTTC. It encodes CASSLSYGYTF.

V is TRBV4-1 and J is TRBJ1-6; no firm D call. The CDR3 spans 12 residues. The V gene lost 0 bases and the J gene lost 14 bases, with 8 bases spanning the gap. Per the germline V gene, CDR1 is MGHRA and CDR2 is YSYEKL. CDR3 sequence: CASSQDVSTLHF. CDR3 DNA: TGCGCCAGCAGCCAAGACGTATCTACCCTCCACTTT.

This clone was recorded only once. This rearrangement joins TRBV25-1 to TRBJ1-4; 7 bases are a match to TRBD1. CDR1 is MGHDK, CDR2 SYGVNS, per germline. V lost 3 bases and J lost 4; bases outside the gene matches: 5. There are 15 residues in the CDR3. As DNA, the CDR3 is TGTGCCAGCAGTGATACAGGGGCCTTTAATGAAAAACTGTTTTTT. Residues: CASSDTGAFNEKLFF.

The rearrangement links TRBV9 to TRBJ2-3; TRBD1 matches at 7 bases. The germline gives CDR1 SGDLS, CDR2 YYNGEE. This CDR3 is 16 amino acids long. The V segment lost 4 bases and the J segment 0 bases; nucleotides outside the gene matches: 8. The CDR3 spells CASSLRQGGSTDTQYF. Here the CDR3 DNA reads TGTGCCAGCAGCCTCCGACAGGGTGGCAGCACAGATACGCAGTATTTT.

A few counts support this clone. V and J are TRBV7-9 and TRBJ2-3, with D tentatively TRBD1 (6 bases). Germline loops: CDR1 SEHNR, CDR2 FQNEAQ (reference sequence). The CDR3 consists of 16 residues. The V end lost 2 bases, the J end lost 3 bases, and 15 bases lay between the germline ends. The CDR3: CASSLMAGEFTDTQYF. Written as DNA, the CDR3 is TGTGCCAGCAGCTTAATGGCAGGGGAGTTTACAGATACGCAGTATTTT.

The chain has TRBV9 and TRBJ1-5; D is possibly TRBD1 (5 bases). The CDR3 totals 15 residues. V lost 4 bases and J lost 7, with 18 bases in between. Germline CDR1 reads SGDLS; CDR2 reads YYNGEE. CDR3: CASSPLAPKGQPQHF. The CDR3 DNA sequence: TGTGCCAGCAGCCCCTTGGCCCCTAAGGGGCAGCCCCAGCATTTT. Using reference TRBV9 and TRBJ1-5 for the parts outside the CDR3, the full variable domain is DSGVTQTPKHLITATGQRVTLRCSPRSGDLSVYWYQQSLDQGLQFLIQYYNGEERAKGNILERFSAQQFPDLHSELNLSSLELGDSALYFCASSPLAPKGQPQHFGDGTRLSIL.

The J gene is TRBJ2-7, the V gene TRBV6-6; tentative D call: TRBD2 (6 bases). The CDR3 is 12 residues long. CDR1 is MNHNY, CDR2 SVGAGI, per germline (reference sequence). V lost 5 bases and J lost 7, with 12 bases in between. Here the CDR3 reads CASSPGGGEQYF. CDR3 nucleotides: TGTGCCAGCAGTCCCGGGGGTGGGGAGCAGTACTTC.

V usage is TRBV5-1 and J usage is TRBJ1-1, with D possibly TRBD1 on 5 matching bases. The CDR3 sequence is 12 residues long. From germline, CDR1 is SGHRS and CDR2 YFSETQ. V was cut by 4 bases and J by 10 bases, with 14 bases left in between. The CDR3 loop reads CASSPAGGGAFF. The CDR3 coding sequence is TGCGCCAGCAGCCCCGCGGGGGGGGGAGCTTTCTTT.

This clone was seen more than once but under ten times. The chain's CDR3 is CASSPGGIWGGAVGYTF. For the CDR3, the DNA is TGTGCCAGCAGTCCCGGGGGAATATGGGGTGGAGCAGTGGGCTACACCTTC. The chain has TRBV28 and TRBJ1-2; tentative D call: TRBD1 (5 bases). This CDR3 is 17 amino acids long. Germline V CDR1 and CDR2: MDHEN, SYDVKM. Trimming pared 5 bases from V and 8 bases from J, leaving 27 bases between.